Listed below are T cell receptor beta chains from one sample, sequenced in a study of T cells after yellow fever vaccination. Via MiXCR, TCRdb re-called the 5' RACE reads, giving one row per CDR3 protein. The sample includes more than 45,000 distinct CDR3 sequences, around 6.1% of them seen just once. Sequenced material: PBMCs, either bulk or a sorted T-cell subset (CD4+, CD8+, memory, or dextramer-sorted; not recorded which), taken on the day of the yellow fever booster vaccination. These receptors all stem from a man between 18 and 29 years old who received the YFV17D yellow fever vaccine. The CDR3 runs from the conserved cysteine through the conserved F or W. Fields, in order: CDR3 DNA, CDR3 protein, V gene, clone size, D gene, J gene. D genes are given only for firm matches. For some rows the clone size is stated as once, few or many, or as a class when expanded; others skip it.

TGTGCCAGCAGTTCCACAGGGGGCTATGGCTACACCTTC CASSSTGGYGYTF TRBV27 many TRBD1 TRBJ1-2
TGTGCCAGCAGTTCTTATAACATGGCCCACGAGCAGTACTTC CASSSYNMAHEQYF TRBV6-2/TRBV6-3 few - TRBJ2-7
TGTGCCAGCCAGTTACGGGCCACCACCTACAATGAGCAGTTCTTC CASQLRATTYNEQFF TRBV6-6 many - TRBJ2-1
TGCGCCAGCAGCCAGACGGCCCGGGAAAAACTGTTTTTT CASSQTAREKLFF TRBV4-1 many - TRBJ1-4
TGCAGCGCCGAACTAGCGGGGGGAGCGAGTGAGCAGTTCTTC CSAELAGGASEQFF TRBV29-1 - TRBD2 TRBJ2-1
TGTGCCAGCAGTGACCAGCCAGGGGGACCCTACGAGCAGTACTTC CASSDQPGGPYEQYF TRBV6-1 - TRBD1 TRBJ2-7
TGTGCCAGCACGAAAAGTGCGGGGGAGCTCAATGAGCAGTTCTTC CASTKSAGELNEQFF TRBV6-6 many TRBD2 TRBJ2-1
TGTGCCAGCAGCCCGGGACTAGCGGGGGCCCCCAATGAGCAGTTCTTC CASSPGLAGAPNEQFF TRBV3-1 few TRBD2 TRBJ2-1
TGTGCCAGCAGCCCTGGGACAGGGAGCGGGCAGCCCCAGCATTTT CASSPGTGSGQPQHF TRBV9 few TRBD1 TRBJ1-5
TGTGCCAGCAGTGAGCGCGTTTCGAACACTGAAGCTTTCTTT CASSERVSNTEAFF TRBV6-1 few - TRBJ1-1
TGTGCCAGCAAAGCCTTCTCTGGAAACACCATATATTTT CASKAFSGNTIYF TRBV6-5 - - TRBJ1-3
TGTGCCAGTAAGTGGGACATATATAGCAATCAGCCCCAGCATTTT CASKWDIYSNQPQHF TRBV19 few - TRBJ1-5
TGCGCCAGCAGCTCACAGGGGGTGGAGAACACTGAAGCTTTCTTT CASSSQGVENTEAFF TRBV5-1 many TRBD1 TRBJ1-1
TGTGCCAGCAGTGAACAGCCGAACACCGGGGAGCTGTTTTTT CASSEQPNTGELFF TRBV6-4 many - TRBJ2-2
TGCGCCAGCACCCTTGGGGCTGACGGGACCACTACAGATACGCAGTATTTT CASTLGADGTTTDTQYF TRBV5-1 few - TRBJ2-3
TGTGCCAGCAGTTCCAGTCAAGAGACCCAGTACTTC CASSSSQETQYF TRBV6-5 many - TRBJ2-5
TGCGCCAGCAGCCAGGATCCCCTTATTATGTCCGGGGAGCTGTTTTTT CASSQDPLIMSGELFF TRBV4-3 few - TRBJ2-2